One sample yielded the 15 T cell receptor beta chains listed below, sequenced in a study of patients and donors after allogeneic stem cell transplantation. In TCRdb, the RT-PCR reads were re-called with MiXCR into one record per CDR3 protein. The sample lists about 74,000 distinct CDR3 sequences, 26% occurring once. Sequencing was carried out using blood, either unsorted or a sorted T cell fraction (not recorded which). The receptors come from a human donor who was either an allogeneic HSCT recipient or a stem cell or donor lymphocyte infusion donor (not recorded which). It is not recorded whose cells these are; they may come from a transplant donor.

The table lists this clonotype with a few counts. This chain joins TRBV5-8 and TRBJ1-1; D is unresolved. CDR1 is SGHTS and CDR2 is YDEGEE in the germline V gene. V was trimmed by 2 bases and J by 5 bases, leaving 10 bases between them. CDR3 length: 13 residues. The CDR3 sequence: CASSFAVGTEAFF. For the CDR3, the DNA is TGTGCCAGCAGCTTCGCGGTCGGGACTGAAGCTTTCTTT.

This rearrangement joins TRBV2 to TRBJ2-2; D remains ambiguous. The CDR3 sequence is 15 residues long. V lost 6 bases and J lost 0, with 11 bases in between. CDR1 is SNHLY and CDR2 is FYNNEI in the germline V gene. The CDR3 nucleotides are TGTGCCAGCAGCCTGGGATTAGCGAACACCGGGGAGCTGTTTTTT. This codes for CASSLGLANTGELFF.

This chain connects TRBV5-1 to TRBJ2-1; perhaps TRBD2 as D (6 bases). From germline, CDR1 is SGHRS and CDR2 YFSETQ. The CDR3 consists of 17 residues. The ends were cut back, 0 bases at V and 0 bases at J, with 13 bases in the middle. CDR3 DNA: TGCGCCAGCAGCTTGGTGGGGGACGGGGGCTCCTACAATGAGCAGTTCTTC. Amino acids: CASSLVGDGGSYNEQFF.

Here the CDR3 DNA reads TGTGCCAGCAGCTTGGGGGGACAGAGCTCCTACGAGCAGTACTTC. Protein product: CASSLGGQSSYEQYF. The V and J genes are TRBV5-4 and TRBJ2-7; 7 bases match TRBD1. V shed 0 bases, J shed 0 bases, and the junction held 3 bases outside the gene matches. The germline V gene has CDR1 SGHNT and CDR2 YYREEE (reference sequence). The CDR3 is 15 amino acids.

This clonotype was counted a few times. This chain joins TRBV4-1 and TRBJ1-5; no reliable D call. The CDR3 is 14 amino acids. Per the germline V gene, CDR1 is MGHRA and CDR2 is YSYEKL. V was clipped by 1 base and J by 7 bases, with 11 bases between them. DNA of the CDR3: TGCGCCAGCAGCCAAGGGTTGAACGGACAGCCCCAGCATTTT. It translates to CASSQGLNGQPQHF.

This clonotype was detected only a few times. This chain joins TRBV6-1 and TRBJ1-6; D call uncertain. CDR1 is MNHNS and CDR2 is SASEGT in the germline V gene. The length of the CDR3 is 12 residues. The germline V and J ends were trimmed by 6 bases and 9 bases, with 9 bases remaining between them. The CDR3 sequence: CASRLSGSPLHF. DNA of the CDR3: TGTGCCAGCAGGTTATCAGGTTCACCCCTCCACTTT.

This clonotype has more than one count but fewer than ten. The chain carries TRBV12-3 or TRBV12-4 and TRBJ2-1; perhaps TRBD1 as D (5 bases). The CDR3 is made up of 16 amino acids. V was clipped by 4 bases and J by 6 bases, with 19 bases between them. The CDR3 DNA reads as TGTGCCAGCAGTTGGGGTCTAGGGGCGAGGCTCAATGAGCAGTTCTTC. Translation gives CASSWGLGARLNEQFF.

J is TRBJ2-7 and V is TRBV5-1; possible D gene TRBD1, 6 bases. V lost 0 bases, J lost 0 bases, and 16 bases lay in between. Germline CDR1 is SGHRS and CDR2 is YFSETQ. The CDR3 has 17 amino acids. The chain's CDR3 is CASSLGPVNRASYEQYF. The CDR3 nucleotides read TGCGCCAGCAGCTTGGGCCCCGTTAACAGGGCCTCCTACGAGCAGTACTTC.

This chain connects TRBV3-1 to TRBJ2-1; D is perhaps TRBD2 (6 bases). V was cut by 0 bases and J by 4 bases, with 13 bases left in between. Germline values: CDR1 LGHDT, CDR2 YNNKEL (reference sequence). There are 16 residues in the CDR3. CDR3 in amino acids: CASSQDFPGTYNEQFF. The CDR3 DNA reads as TGTGCCAGCAGCCAAGACTTTCCGGGGACTTACAATGAGCAGTTCTTC.

In this sample, this clonotype turned up a few times. The chain joins TRBV20-1 to TRBJ1-2; 8 positions agree with TRBD1. This CDR3 is built from 13 residues. Germline V CDR1 and CDR2: DFQATT, SNEGSKA (reference sequence). V gave up 1 base and J gave up 6 bases; unmatched junction bases: 4. DNA for the CDR3: TGCAGTGCTAGAGTTCAGGGGGCGCATGGCTACACCTTC. Protein sequence: CSARVQGAHGYTF.

This clonotype has a handful of counts. The V gene is TRBV7-9, the J gene TRBJ1-2; D is ambiguous. Per germline, CDR1 SEHNR and CDR2 FQNEAQ (reference sequence). CDR3 length: 12 amino acids. V was pared by 1 base and J by 8 bases, with 8 bases between. The CDR3 protein is CASSLEAGGYTF. CDR3 DNA: TGTGCCAGCAGCTTAGAAGCTGGAGGCTACACCTTC.

The CDR3: CASTPFISGAGEQFF. For the CDR3, the DNA is TGTGCCAGCACCCCCTTTATAAGCGGGGCGGGTGAGCAGTTCTTC. This chain joins TRBV7-6 and TRBJ2-1; 7 positions agree with TRBD2. The V and J ends lost 7 bases and 9 bases, in that order; junction bases with no gene match: 15. This CDR3 has 15 residues. The germline V gene encodes CDR1 SGHVS and CDR2 FNYEAQ. Filled out from reference TRBV7-6 and TRBJ2-1, the complete variable domain reads GAGVSQSPRYKVTKRGQDVALRCDPISGHVSLYWYRQALGQGPEFLTYFNYEAQQDKSGLPNDRFSAERPEGSISTLTIQRTEQRDSAMYRCASTPFISGAGEQFFGPGTRLTVL.

The CDR3 region is CSARDRQGIETQYF. The CDR3 region has the DNA TGCAGTGCTAGAGATCGGCAGGGAATCGAGACCCAGTACTTC. The gene calls are TRBV20-1 and TRBJ2-5; maybe TRBD1 (5 bases). Trimming removed 0 bases from V and 5 bases from J, with 13 bases in between. Germline V lookup: CDR1 DFQATT, CDR2 SNEGSKA (reference sequence). The CDR3 loop spans 14 amino acids.

The chain uses TRBV10-3 and TRBJ1-6; TRBD1 might be the D (6 bases). CDR1 is ENHRY, CDR2 SYGVKD, per germline. V was cut by 4 bases and J by 10 bases, with 11 bases left in between. The CDR3 totals 13 residues. The CDR3 sequence is CAISVQGGSPLHF. Here the CDR3 DNA reads TGTGCCATCAGTGTACAGGGAGGATCACCCCTCCACTTT.

This clonotype was observed a handful of times. The chain couples TRBV19 to TRBJ1-5, with D unclear. CDR1 is LNHDA, CDR2 SQIVND, per germline (reference sequence). The CDR3 is made up of 15 amino acids. The germline V and J ends were trimmed by 7 bases and 0 bases, with 13 bases remaining between them. The CDR3 here is CASNPAVHSNQPQHF. In nucleotides, the CDR3 is TGTGCCAGTAACCCCGCGGTGCATAGCAATCAGCCCCAGCATTTT. The full variable domain, completed using reference TRBV19 and TRBJ1-5, is DGGITQSPKYLFRKEGQNVTLSCEQNLNHDAMYWYRQDPGQGLRLIYYSQIVNDFQKGDIAEGYSVSREKKESFPLTVTSAQKNPTAFYLCASNPAVHSNQPQHFGDGTRLSIL.